Listed below are T cell receptor beta chains from one sample, sequenced in a study of shared clonotypes between healthy human individuals. The data were produced by immunoSEQ multiplex PCR, yet TCRdb's version contains in-frame clones alone and is incomplete. Of some 2,000,000 clones listed, 85% to 95% are singletons. The sample taken for sequencing was naive CD4+ T cells sorted from blood. Receptor source: a man aged 18 to 30 in good health. CDR3s include the opening cysteine and the closing phenylalanine or tryptophan. The order of the fields is J gene, V gene, clone size, D gene, CDR3 protein, CDR3 DNA. The D gene is left open where the match is weak. Clone size appears in some rows only: once, few, many, or a class for an expanded clone.

TRBJ1-5,TRBV7-6,-,TRBD1,CASSLAGPGGHQPQHF,TGTGCCAGCAGCTTAGCGGGGCCAGGGGGCCACCAGCCCCAGCATTTT
TRBJ2-7,TRBV6-1,-,TRBD2,CASSGRTSGASYEQYF,TGTGCCAGCAGTGGAAGGACTAGCGGGGCCTCCTACGAGCAGTACTTC
TRBJ2-2,TRBV30,-,-,CAARNGGNTGELFF,TGTGCCGCAAGGAACGGGGGGAACACCGGGGAGCTGTTTTTT
TRBJ2-7,TRBV5-4,-,-,CASSLSSGSTGYEQYF,TGTGCCAGCAGCTTGAGTAGCGGTTCAACTGGGTACGAGCAGTACTTC
TRBJ1-4,TRBV10-2,-,-,CASSEAGYEKLFF,TGCGCCAGCAGTGAGGCAGGGTATGAAAAACTGTTTTTT
TRBJ2-3,TRBV27,many,-,CASSYSRGTDTQYF,TGTGCCAGCAGTTACTCCCGGGGCACAGATACGCAGTATTTT
TRBJ2-1,TRBV7-2,-,-,CASSASENNEQFF,TGTGCCAGCAGCGCCTCCGAGAACAATGAGCAGTTCTTC
TRBJ2-3,TRBV5-1,once,-,CASSWRDGTDTQYF,TGCGCCAGCAGCTGGCGGGACGGAACAGATACGCAGTATTTT
TRBJ2-3,TRBV20-1,-,-,CSGERGDTQYF,TGCAGTGGAGAGAGGGGTGATACGCAGTATTTT
TRBJ2-7,TRBV6-5,-,TRBD1,CASSHRDRGIYEQYF,TGTGCCAGCAGCCACCGGGACAGGGGGATCTACGAGCAGTACTTC
TRBJ1-4,TRBV5-1,-,-,CASSQPEKGIEKLFF,TGCGCCAGCAGCCAACCGGAAAAGGGTATTGAAAAACTGTTTTTT